This T cell receptor beta chain stems from a study of T cells in Graves' hyperthyroidism and ophthalmopathy. At the level of the study: Pretreatment peripheral blood was obtained at initial diagnosis.

What was amplified from RNA transcripts were TCR beta CDR3 regions. Primed by the HTBI set, a first-round RT-PCR was run on the TCR CDR3. Via MiXCR, TCRdb re-called the multiplex PCR reads, giving one row per CDR3 protein. This table holds approximately 690,000 distinct CDR3 sequences, approximately 15% found once. Ten or more counts support this clonotype. Germline V gene sequence: CDR1 MNHNS, CDR2 SASEGT. Trimming removed 1 base from V and 6 bases from J; junction bases left unmatched: 5. There are 16 residues in the CDR3. Source material: blood. This sequence was found in a woman between 50 and 59 years old with Graves' ophthalmopathy. The V gene is TRBV6-1, the J gene TRBJ2-1, with 11 bases fitting TRBD2. In nucleotides, the CDR3 is TGTGCCAGCAGTGAAGGCCCTAGCGGGAGGTTCAATGAGCAGTTCTTC. Its translation: CASSEGPSGRFNEQFF.